These 24 T cell receptor beta chains share one sample of origin, sequenced in a study of blood T cells in healthy people across ages. Using a J-beta primer mix together with a sample-barcoded 5' primer, a second PCR was run for roughly 7 to 12 cycles. TCRdb re-analysed the 5' RACE reads in MiXCR, keeping a single row per CDR3 protein. The sample shows 1.5 million to 2 million distinct CDR3 sequences, 49% of them seen only once. Material: blood. These receptors all stem from a woman between 40 and 50 years old in good health.

The chain carries TRBV5-1 and TRBJ2-1, with 10 bases matching TRBD2. This CDR3 contains 14 residues. Unmatched junction bases numbered 4, after V lost 6 bases and J lost 4 bases. Germline lookup yields CDR1 SGHRS and CDR2 YFSETQ. CDR3 in amino acids: CASTASGGYNEQFF. As DNA, the CDR3 is TGCGCCAGCACCGCTAGCGGGGGTTACAATGAGCAGTTCTTC.

The chain carries TRBV5-1 and TRBJ1-5, with TRBD1 as a possible D gene (5 bases). V lost 4 bases to trimming and J lost 4 bases, with 15 bases between them. This CDR3 is 15 amino acids long. Germline CDR1 is SGHRS and CDR2 is YFSETQ. The CDR3 DNA sequence: TGCGCCAGCAGCCAAATACCGGGACGGAATCAGCCCCAGCATTTT. The encoded protein is CASSQIPGRNQPQHF. The full variable domain, in which reference TRBV5-1 and TRBJ1-5 provide the parts outside the CDR3, is KAGVTQTPRYLIKTRGQQVTLSCSPISGHRSVSWYQQTPGQGLQFLFEYFSETQRNKGNFPGRFSGRQFSNSRSEMNVSTLELGDSALYLCASSQIPGRNQPQHFGDGTRLSIL.

J is TRBJ1-4 and V is TRBV5-1; TRBD1 might be the D (6 bases). Germline CDR1 is SGHRS and CDR2 is YFSETQ. Trimming removed 5 bases at V and 3 bases at J, with 17 bases between. The CDR3 is made up of 16 amino acids. The CDR3 is CASSADPQGPNEKLFF. Written as DNA, the CDR3 is TGCGCCAGCAGTGCCGATCCGCAGGGGCCTAATGAAAAACTGTTTTTT.

V gene TRBV5-8 combines with J gene TRBJ2-6, with D unclear. Germline lookup yields CDR1 SGHTS and CDR2 YDEGEE. The CDR3 extends over 16 amino acids. The V and J ends lost 2 bases and 2 bases respectively, with 11 bases between them. CDR3 loop: CASSLWVQPGANVLTF. CDR3 coding DNA: TGTGCCAGCAGCTTATGGGTCCAACCTGGGGCCAACGTCCTGACTTTC. Looking up the rest from reference TRBV5-8 and TRBJ2-6 gives the full variable domain: EAGVTQSPTHLIKTRGQQATLRCSPISGHTSVYWYQQALGLGLQFLLWYDEGEERNRGNFPPRFSGRQFPNYSSELNVNALELEDSALYLCASSLWVQPGANVLTFGAGSRLTVL.

There are a few counts of this clonotype. The chain links TRBV4-2 to TRBJ2-6, with a weak D call TRBD1 (5 bases). The CDR3 runs to 19 residues. Germline V gene data show CDR1 as LGHNA and CDR2 as YNFKEQ. Between the trimmed V and J ends, which lost 1 base and 0 bases, there was a span of 16 bases. The CDR3 loop reads CASSQGGYRLISGANVLTF. In DNA form, the CDR3 reads TGTGCCAGCAGCCAAGGGGGCTATAGACTGATCTCTGGGGCCAACGTCCTGACTTTC.

This clonotype was recorded a few times. Here the CDR3 DNA reads TGTGCCAGCAGCCAAGTCGGGGTCGGGAATACGCAGTATTTT. As protein: CASSQVGVGNTQYF. The V gene is TRBV4-2, the J gene TRBJ2-3; tentative D call: TRBD2 (5 bases). CDR1 and CDR2 from the germline V gene are LGHNA and YNFKEQ. The ends were cut back, 1 base at V and 7 bases at J, with 12 bases in the middle. The CDR3 is 14 residues long.

This clonotype was seen a handful of times. This sequence joins TRBV7-9 and TRBJ2-3; D is undetermined. The CDR3 consists of 12 residues. V was shortened by 5 bases and J by 8 bases, with 11 bases between the two germline ends. CDR1 is SEHNR and CDR2 is FQNEAQ in the germline V gene (reference sequence). This CDR3 reads CASSETPATQYF. The DNA of the CDR3 is TGTGCCAGCAGCGAGACTCCGGCTACGCAGTATTTT.

Of note for this clonotype: Relative to the germline gene, one junction end is altered; a read error may explain this. The gene calls are TRBV6-2 or TRBV6-3 and TRBJ2-1; D gene ambiguous. The J call may be faulty, since TRBJ2-7 better matches the DNA end. Germline-derived CDR1 and CDR2 are MNHEY and SVGEGT. This CDR3 region has 13 residues. In DNA, the CDR3 is TGTGCCAGCAGTGACTCGTATGGTTCGGAGCAGTACTTC. This gives the protein CASSDSYGSEQYF.

This chain joins TRBV28 and TRBJ2-3; D remains unclear. The V gene lost 6 bases and the J gene lost 2 bases, with 6 bases spanning the gap. CDR1 and CDR2 (germline): MDHEN, SYDVKM. The CDR3 extends over 12 amino acids. This CDR3 reads CASSKDTDTQYF. In DNA form, the CDR3 reads TGTGCCAGCAGCAAAGACACAGATACGCAGTATTTT.

In its sample, this clonotype was seen a few times. The V call is TRBV4-3, the J call TRBJ2-3, with D possibly TRBD2 on 5 matching bases. CDR1 LGHNA and CDR2 YSLEER come from the germline V gene. V lost 5 bases and J 2 bases, leaving 11 bases between the germline ends. This CDR3 is 14 amino acids long. In DNA form, the CDR3 reads TGCGCCAGCAGCGACCGGACTTTCACAGATACGCAGTATTTT. Translation: CASSDRTFTDTQYF.

This clonotype was detected many times. The chain links TRBV9 to TRBJ2-3; TRBD1 matches at 7 bases. With V trimmed by 2 bases and J by 0 bases, 6 bases remained unmatched. There are 16 residues in the CDR3. CDR1 and CDR2 (germline): SGDLS, YYNGEE. The CDR3 loop reads CASSVGQASSTDTQYF. The CDR3, as DNA: TGTGCCAGCAGCGTCGGACAGGCCTCTAGCACAGATACGCAGTATTTT. Full variable domain (outside the CDR3, taken from reference TRBV9 and TRBJ2-3): DSGVTQTPKHLITATGQRVTLRCSPRSGDLSVYWYQQSLDQGLQFLIQYYNGEERAKGNILERFSAQQFPDLHSELNLSSLELGDSALYFCASSVGQASSTDTQYFGPGTRLTVL.

Details on this clonotype: Compared with germline, one end of the junction differs, possibly owing to a read error. J is TRBJ2-1 and V is TRBV27; TRBD2 agrees at 7 bases. Germline CDR1 reads MNHEY; CDR2 reads SMNVEV (reference sequence). CDR3 length equals 14 residues. The CDR3 bases are TGCGCCAGCACCGGGGGGACCTCCTACAGTGAGCAGTTCTTC. Protein sequence: CASTGGTSYSEQFF.

The table lists this clonotype with a few counts. V gene TRBV7-2 combines with J gene TRBJ2-5, with 8 nucleotides matching TRBD2. Germline CDR1 and CDR2: SGHTA and FQGNSA. This CDR3 has 17 amino acids. Trimming at V came to 1 base and at J to 6 bases, leaving 13 bases not matched to a gene. The CDR3 nucleotides read TGTGCCAGCAGCTTAGACTCGGCTAGCGGGCAATTACAGACCCAGTACTTC. Amino acids: CASSLDSASGQLQTQYF.

This clonotype was counted a single time. The chain joins TRBV6-6 to TRBJ2-7, with 10 nucleotides matching TRBD2. The CDR3 is 16 amino acids. CDR1 and CDR2 (germline): MNHNY, SVGAGI (reference sequence). V was clipped by 6 bases and J by 3 bases; unmatched bases: 11. CDR3 loop: CASRLTAGTSDYEQYF. Here the CDR3 DNA reads TGTGCCAGCAGGCTAACCGCCGGGACTAGCGACTACGAGCAGTACTTC.

This clonotype came up many times. The chain recombines TRBV6-5 with TRBJ2-7; no clear D. The CDR3 runs to 14 residues. Germline V CDR1 and CDR2: MNHEY, SVGAGI. V dropped 0 bases and J dropped 0 bases, with 6 bases sitting between them. CDR3 nucleotide sequence: TGTGCCAGCAGTTACTCAAGGACCTCCTACGAGCAGTACTTC. This codes for CASSYSRTSYEQYF.

There are a few counts of this clonotype. The J gene is TRBJ2-7, the V gene TRBV28; possibly TRBD2 for D (6 bases). In germline, CDR1 is MDHEN, CDR2 SYDVKM. Trimming cost V 5 bases and J 7 bases, with 12 bases left between them. The CDR3 totals 12 residues. CDR3 bases: TGTGCCAGCAGTCTCGGGACTTTGGAGCAGTACTTC. Its translation: CASSLGTLEQYF.

The gene calls are TRBV11-2 and TRBJ2-5; 12 bases fit TRBD2. This CDR3 spans 22 amino acids. The V and J ends lost 6 bases and 5 bases, in that order; junction bases with no gene match: 28. Germline V gene sequence: CDR1 SGHAT, CDR2 FQNNGV. The DNA of the CDR3 is TGTGCCAGCAGTCAACCCCTTGCTAGCGGGGGGGGGAAATGGGCGCCAAAGGAGACCCAGTACTTC. Residues: CASSQPLASGGGKWAPKETQYF.

The V call is TRBV9, the J call TRBJ2-3; perhaps TRBD2 as D (5 bases). The length of the CDR3 is 15 residues. The germline V gene has CDR1 SGDLS and CDR2 YYNGEE. V was shortened by 0 bases and J by 1 base, with 9 bases between the two germline ends. In DNA, the CDR3 is TGTGCCAGCAGCGTAGACGAGCGGCGCACAGATACGCAGTATTTT. Its protein product is CASSVDERRTDTQYF.

This clonotype has ten or more counts. The chain links TRBV7-3 to TRBJ2-5, with no clear D. V lost 0 bases to trimming and J lost 2 bases, with 4 bases between them. Germline V gene lookup returns CDR1 SGHTA and CDR2 FQGTGA. The CDR3 runs to 13 residues. CDR3 residues: CASSLTVQETQYF. The DNA for the CDR3 is TGTGCCAGCAGCTTAACAGTGCAAGAGACCCAGTACTTC.

This clonotype turned up a few times. The chain employs TRBV27 and TRBJ2-5; D not certain. There are 15 residues in the CDR3. CDR1 MNHEY and CDR2 SMNVEV come from the germline V gene (reference sequence). Trimming shortened V by 9 bases and J by 0 bases, and 17 bases separated the two germline ends. The DNA of the CDR3 is TGTGCCAGTAGCCCCCCCCCTTCGTACCAAGAGACCCAGTACTTC. This translates into CASSPPPSYQETQYF.

This clonotype was recorded a few times. This chain joins TRBV11-2 and TRBJ2-7, with a weak D call TRBD2 (6 bases). Deletions cut 0 bases from V and 2 bases from J, with 11 bases between. The CDR3 spans 15 residues. Germline CDR1 is SGHAT and CDR2 is FQNNGV. The CDR3 here is CASSLEYRTTYEQYF. The CDR3 coding sequence is TGTGCCAGCAGCTTAGAGTACAGGACTACCTACGAGCAGTACTTC.

Details on this clonotype: Here the CDR3 omits its conserved ending phenylalanine or tryptophan, so a read error is the likely source. The chain has TRBV7-2 and TRBJ1-4, with TRBD1 identical over 7 bases. The V gene end was trimmed by 5 bases and the J gene end by 2 bases; junction bases not matched to a gene: 2. In germline, CDR1 is SGHTA, CDR2 FQGNSA. The CDR3 sequence is 14 residues long. CDR3 sequence (DNA): TGTGCCAGCAGCGAGACAGGGACTAATGAAAAACTGTTTTTA. Protein sequence: CASSETGTNEKLFL.

V and J are TRBV24-1 and TRBJ1-2; 9 bases agree with TRBD1. Germline assignment: CDR1 KGHDR and CDR2 SFDVKD. V dropped 3 bases and J dropped 3; count of bases not matched to a gene: 4. This CDR3 is 15 amino acids long. The CDR3 region is CATSDPGTGYYGYTF. The CDR3 DNA reads as TGTGCCACCAGTGATCCTGGGACAGGGTACTATGGCTACACCTTC.

This CDR3 reads CSASFLAGGSLNEQFF. The CDR3 DNA is TGCAGTGCTAGCTTTCTAGCGGGGGGGTCACTCAATGAGCAGTTCTTC. V is TRBV20-1 and J is TRBJ2-1, with 12 bases lining up with TRBD2. The V gene's germline CDR1 is DFQATT and CDR2 SNEGSKA (reference sequence). V lost 3 bases to trimming and J lost 6 bases; unmatched junction nucleotides: 9. The CDR3 length is 16 residues.